Given below is one T cell receptor beta chain in context. This specimen comes from a study of blood T cell repertoires in COVID-19. Turning to the study itself: Donors in the United States, Italy and Spain gave samples during acute or convalescent COVID-19.

The CDR3 is 12 amino acids. The ends were cut back, 5 bases at V and 7 bases at J, with 12 bases in the middle. The V gene's germline CDR1 is KGHSH and CDR2 LQKENI. Participants were aged about 18 to 100 years from roughly 25 US areas. Using immunoSEQ multiplex PCR, the repertoire was profiled, and TCRdb retains in-frame clones only, with some absent. The table includes 350,000 to 450,000 clones, 85% to 90% detected once. J is TRBJ2-7 and V is TRBV18; a weak D match, TRBD2 (5 bases). The sample taken for sequencing was PBMCs or T cells enriched from blood (not recorded which). The sequence was obtained from a young man who had recovered from COVID-19. CDR3 nucleotide sequence: TGTGCCAGCTCAACAAAGGGCGGGGAGCAGTACTTC. Amino acid sequence: CASSTKGGEQYF.